These 18 T cell receptor beta chains were all obtained from the same sample, sequenced in a study of T cells in Graves' hyperthyroidism and ophthalmopathy. RNA transcripts yielded amplified TCR beta CDR3 regions. The HTBI set primed first-round TCR CDR3 RT-PCR. TCRdb redid the calling of the multiplex PCR reads with MiXCR, one entry per CDR3 protein. The sample has approximately 600,000 distinct CDR3 sequences, roughly 20% seen once. Sequencing used blood. Receptor source: a man aged 25 to 45 with Graves' ophthalmopathy.

V is TRBV6-1 and J is TRBJ2-7, with D unresolved. Germline-derived CDR1 and CDR2 are MNHNS and SASEGT. Deletions cut 6 bases from V and 5 bases from J, with 5 bases between. The CDR3 is made up of 10 amino acids. CDR3 nucleotide sequence: TGTGCCAGCAGGCGCAACGAGCAGTACTTC. Encoded protein: CASRRNEQYF.

The V call is TRBV28, the J call TRBJ2-1; the D gene could be TRBD1 or TRBD2 (7 bases each). The CDR3 length is 14 residues. V dropped 9 bases and J dropped 3 bases, with 15 bases sitting between them. In germline, CDR1 is MDHEN, CDR2 SYDVKM. CDR3 amino acids: CASTRGDSYNEQFF. DNA of the CDR3: TGTGCCAGTACCCGGGGGGACAGCTACAATGAGCAGTTCTTC.

This clonotype occurred many times. This chain links TRBV30 with TRBJ2-7; 7 bases line up with TRBD2. The CDR3 totals 15 residues. V lost 3 bases, J lost 2 bases, and 10 bases stayed unmatched. Germline CDR1 reads GTSNPN; CDR2 reads SVGIG (reference sequence). The CDR3 reads CAWSGGKGRAYEQYF. The DNA of the CDR3 is TGTGCCTGGAGCGGGGGGAAAGGCAGGGCCTACGAGCAGTACTTC.

As to this clonotype: The junction and the germline gene differ at one end; a read error may be behind it. The gene calls are TRBV7-9 and TRBJ1-1; D is undetermined. Per the germline V gene, CDR1 is SEHNR and CDR2 is FQNEAQ (reference sequence). CDR3 size: 13 residues. The CDR3 bases are TGTGCCAGCAGCTTATCGGAGAACACTGAAGCTTCCTTT. Translating it yields CASSLSENTEASF.

This chain links TRBV25-1 with TRBJ2-7; 7 nucleotides match TRBD2. V was pared by 3 bases and J by 7 bases, with 9 bases of the junction left unmatched. CDR3 size: 14 residues. The germline gives CDR1 MGHDK, CDR2 SYGVNS. The CDR3 loop reads CASSDSLGRGEQYF. The CDR3 region has the DNA TGTGCCAGCAGTGACTCCCTGGGGAGGGGTGAGCAGTACTTC.

This clonotype was found a few times. This chain links TRBV7-9 with TRBJ1-3; possible D gene TRBD1, 5 bases. The CDR3 runs to 12 residues. CDR1 is SEHNR and CDR2 is FQNEAQ in the germline V gene (reference sequence). The chain's CDR3 is CAMRGSGNTIYF. The CDR3 DNA reads TGTGCTATGAGGGGCTCCGGAAACACCATATATTTT.

This clonotype appeared a few times. J is TRBJ2-3 and V is TRBV29-1, with D perhaps matching TRBD2 (6 bases). The germline V and J ends were trimmed by 0 bases and 6 bases, with 16 bases remaining between them. Germline V gives CDR1 SQVTM, CDR2 ANQGSEA. The CDR3 runs 15 residues. The CDR3 region has the DNA TGCAGCGTTGAAGATAATCGGGAGATGAGCGATACGCAGTATTTT. It translates to CSVEDNREMSDTQYF.

This clonotype was recorded at least ten times. The rearrangement joins TRBV20-1 to TRBJ1-5; D perhaps matches TRBD1 (5 bases). V shed 1 base and J shed 0 bases, with 16 bases lying between them. The germline V gene has CDR1 DFQATT and CDR2 SNEGSKA (reference sequence). There are 17 residues in the CDR3. The CDR3 DNA follows: TGCAGTGCTAGAGGAACCAGCGGGGCCTATAGCAATCAGCCCCAGCATTTT. Its protein is CSARGTSGAYSNQPQHF.

This clonotype was seen repeatedly, ten times or more. This chain links TRBV29-1 with TRBJ2-7, with 8 bases aligning to TRBD2. Germline V gene lookup returns CDR1 SQVTM and CDR2 ANQGSEA. With 6 bases clipped from V and 1 base from J, the junction kept 5 bases outside the gene matches. This CDR3 spans 13 amino acids. The CDR3 sequence: CSVRGGGSYEQYF. Here the CDR3 DNA reads TGCAGCGTGAGGGGCGGGGGGTCCTACGAGCAGTACTTC.

The chain combines TRBV14 with TRBJ2-2; no clear D. Germline loops: CDR1 SGHDN, CDR2 FVKESK. There are 13 residues in the CDR3. V was pared by 4 bases and J by 5 bases, with 8 bases between. The CDR3 DNA is TGTGCCAGCAGCCCGTTCGGTACCGGGGAGCTGTTTTTT. As protein: CASSPFGTGELFF.

There are a few counts of this clonotype. The chain uses TRBV29-1 and TRBJ2-1; 8 bases map to TRBD1. In germline, CDR1 is SQVTM, CDR2 ANQGSEA. The CDR3 is 11 amino acids. J gave up 10 bases and V 6 bases, and 5 bases lay outside the gene matches. This chain's CDR3 is CSVLRGREQFF. The CDR3 DNA reads TGCAGCGTGCTCAGGGGGCGCGAGCAGTTCTTC.

This sequence joins TRBV12-3 or TRBV12-4 and TRBJ2-1, with D possibly called TRBD1 or TRBD2 (6 bases each). The CDR3 is made up of 13 amino acids. Trimming took 6 bases from V and 6 from J, leaving 12 bases between them. This chain's CDR3 is CASRRGGLNEQFF. CDR3 nucleotide sequence: TGTGCCAGCAGGAGAGGGGGGCTCAATGAGCAGTTCTTC.

This clonotype was seen repeatedly, ten times or more. The CDR3 DNA follows: TGTGCCAGCAGGCCGCACCCGAATGAGCAGTTCTTC. Protein sequence: CASRPHPNEQFF. The chain joins TRBV2 to TRBJ2-1; D not resolved. Germline CDR1 and CDR2: SNHLY and FYNNEI. This CDR3 has 12 residues. Trimming left V 6 bases short and J 7 bases short, with 10 bases between.

This clonotype was detected only a few times. This chain joins TRBV5-4 and TRBJ2-3; tentative D call: TRBD2 (5 bases). With 4 bases removed from V and 5 bases from J, the gap between germline ends came to 20 bases. The CDR3 is made up of 16 amino acids. Germline loops: CDR1 SGHNT, CDR2 YYREEE (reference sequence). The CDR3 loop reads CASSSGGAYSGDTQYF. CDR3 nucleotides: TGTGCCAGCAGCAGTGGAGGAGCGTACTCCGGAGATACGCAGTATTTT.

This clonotype has only one observation. The V and J genes are TRBV14 and TRBJ2-5, with 8 bases matching TRBD2. Germline trimming cut 1 base from V and 5 bases from J; bases unmatched to any gene: 9. CDR1 SGHDN and CDR2 FVKESK come from the germline V gene. The CDR3 has 16 residues. CDR3 in DNA: TGTGCCAGCAGCCAAGTTGGGCTAGCGGGCCGCGAGACCCAGTACTTC. Protein: CASSQVGLAGRETQYF.

The gene calls are TRBV10-1 and TRBJ2-1; the match to TRBD2 covers 9 bases. The CDR3 runs to 17 residues. Per germline, CDR1 WNHNN and CDR2 SYGVQD (reference sequence). Trimming took 0 bases from V and 0 from J; bases not matched to a gene: 3. In DNA form, the CDR3 reads TGCGCCAGCAGTGAGTCGGTACTAGCGGGCTCCTACAATGAGCAGTTCTTC. It specifies CASSESVLAGSYNEQFF.

The chain is built from TRBV19 and TRBJ2-7; D gene ambiguous. The length of the CDR3 is 14 residues. The V gene's germline CDR1 is LNHDA and CDR2 SQIVND (reference sequence). Trimming took off 0 bases at V and 1 base at J, with 7 bases between the two ends. The chain's CDR3 is CASSIEGASYEQYF. The CDR3 coding sequence is TGTGCCAGTAGTATAGAGGGCGCGTCCTACGAGCAGTACTTC.

This clonotype was seen repeatedly, ten times or more. This sequence joins TRBV5-1 and TRBJ2-1; D call uncertain. Trimming removed 0 bases at V and 6 bases at J, with 7 bases between. Germline CDR1 and CDR2: SGHRS and YFSETQ. CDR3 size: 13 residues. As DNA, the CDR3 is TGCGCCAGCAGCTTGGTCGGTCCCAATGAGCAGTTCTTC. Protein product: CASSLVGPNEQFF. The entire variable domain, with the rest obtained from reference TRBV5-1 and TRBJ2-1, is as follows: KAGVTQTPRYLIKTRGQQVTLSCSPISGHRSVSWYQQTPGQGLQFLFEYFSETQRNKGNFPGRFSGRQFSNSRSEMNVSTLELGDSALYLCASSLVGPNEQFFGPGTRLTVL.